This T cell receptor (beta chain) was sequenced for a study of blood T cell repertoires in COVID-19. The V gene's germline CDR1 is ENHRY and CDR2 SYGVKD. The V gene end was trimmed by 4 bases and the J gene end by 0 bases; junction bases not matched to a gene: 13. The CDR3 totals 19 residues. Authors' data handling: Reference gene primers were amplified, and this amplification served to estimate nucleated cell counts. Produced via immunoSEQ multiplex PCR; TCRdb's table is partial and in-frame only. The V and J calls and the clone size are those of that table, but D and trimming were determined from the DNA. This sample has 230,000 or so clones; 75% to 90% occur once, and the top ten carry around 5.1%.

The V gene is TRBV10-3, the J gene TRBJ1-4, with TRBD1 matching over 8 bases. This TCR was recovered from a human donor in a cohort sampled during active COVID-19. Sequencing was done on a sample of peripheral blood. In DNA, the CDR3 is TGTGCCATCAGTGCCCCCCTCGGACAGGGATCTACAACTAATGAAAAACTGTTTTTT. The encoded protein is CAISAPLGQGSTTNEKLFF.